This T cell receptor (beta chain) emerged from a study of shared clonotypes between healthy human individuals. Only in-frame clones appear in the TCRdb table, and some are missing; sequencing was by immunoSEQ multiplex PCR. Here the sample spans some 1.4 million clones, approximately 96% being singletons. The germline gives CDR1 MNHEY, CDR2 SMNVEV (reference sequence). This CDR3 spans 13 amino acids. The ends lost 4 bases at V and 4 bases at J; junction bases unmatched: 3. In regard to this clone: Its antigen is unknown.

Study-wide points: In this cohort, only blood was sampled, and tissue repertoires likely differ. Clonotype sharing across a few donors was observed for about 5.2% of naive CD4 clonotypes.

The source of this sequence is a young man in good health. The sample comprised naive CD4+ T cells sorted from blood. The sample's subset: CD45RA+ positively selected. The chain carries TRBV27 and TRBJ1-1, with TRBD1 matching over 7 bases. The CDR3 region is CASSSRGSTEAFF. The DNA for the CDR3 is TGTGCCAGCAGTTCCAGGGGGAGCACTGAAGCTTTCTTT.